These T cell receptor beta chains were read from a single sample in a study of T cells in Graves' hyperthyroidism and ophthalmopathy. TCRdb called the multiplex PCR reads again in MiXCR, with one record for every CDR3 protein. The sample holds approximately 600,000 distinct CDR3 sequences, less than 25% seen once. What was sequenced was blood. Receptor source: a man aged 25-45 years with Graves' ophthalmopathy. Each CDR3 is given with its conserved first and last residue. Fields, in order: J gene, V gene, clone size, D gene, CDR3 DNA, CDR3 protein. The D gene is left open where the match is weak. Not all rows give a size; the values are once, few, many and, for expanded clones, a class.

>TRBJ1-1|TRBV2|many|-
TGTGCCAGCAGTGATGGCAGGGGGAACACTGAAGCTTTCTTT
CASSDGRGNTEAFF
>TRBJ2-3|TRBV5-1|-|-
TGCGCCAGCAGCCCGAGGTGGGACTTCACAGATACGCAGTATTTT
CASSPRWDFTDTQYF
>TRBJ2-2|TRBV29-1|once|-
TGCAGCGTTGGATCTCTATACAGTAACACCGGGGAGCTGTTTTTT
CSVGSLYSNTGELFF
>TRBJ2-1|TRBV6-5|-|-
TGTGCCAGCAGTTTTTCGTCGGACTACAATGAGCAGTTCTTC
CASSFSSDYNEQFF
>TRBJ2-3|TRBV6-1|-|TRBD1
TGTGCCAGCAGATCTACCGGGACAGGAACTTTCCTGTATAGCACAGATACGCAGTATTTT
CASRSTGTGTFLYSTDTQYF
>TRBJ2-5|TRBV30|many|-
TGTGCCTGGAGTGAGGAGACCCAGTACTTC
CAWSEETQYF
>TRBJ2-3|TRBV7-9|-|TRBD1
TGTGCCAGCAGCTTTACCCGAGGACAGGGCGCCTCCGGCCATGCGGATACGCAGTATTTT
CASSFTRGQGASGHADTQYF
>TRBJ2-3|TRBV2|few|-
TGTGCCAGCAGAAGACTAGTCTCAGATACGCAGTATTTT
CASRRLVSDTQYF
>TRBJ2-1|TRBV3-1|-|-
TGTGCCAGCAGCCAAGATTCCCCCACTCGACTTGCGACGGGGAGCAATGAGCAGTTCTTC
CASSQDSPTRLATGSNEQFF
>TRBJ2-7|TRBV14|-|-
TGTGCCAGCAGCCAAGGCGGGAAGTCCTCCCACGAGCAGTACTTC
CASSQGGKSSHEQYF
>TRBJ2-7|TRBV13|few|TRBD1
TGTGCCAGCAGCTGGGACAGGTTCAACGAGCAGTACTTC
CASSWDRFNEQYF
>TRBJ2-1|TRBV7-9|-|TRBD2
TGTGCCAGCAGCAGGGCCGGACTAGCGGGGAACAATGAGCAGTTCTTC
CASSRAGLAGNNEQFF
>TRBJ2-1|TRBV6-1|-|-
TGTGCCAGTACTAGGACGGATGAGCAGTTCTTC
CASTRTDEQFF
>TRBJ1-2|TRBV6-4|-|-
TGTGCCAGCAGTGAGCTACTAGGTGGGGCAGACTATGGCTACACCTTC
CASSELLGGADYGYTF
>TRBJ2-1|TRBV9|-|-
TGTGCCAGCAGCGTAGTGGGGCGGGAAGACTACAATGAGCAGTTCTTC
CASSVVGREDYNEQFF
>TRBJ2-7|TRBV10-3|-|TRBD1
TGTGCCATCAGTAGGGACAGGGGGCCCTACGAGCAGTACTTC
CAISRDRGPYEQYF
>TRBJ2-1|TRBV11-2|-|TRBD2
TGTGCCAGCAGCTTAGGAAAGGGGACTAGCCGTTTTAAGTACTCCTACGAGCAGTTCTTC
CASSLGKGTSRFKYSYEQFF
>TRBJ2-2|TRBV6-2/TRBV6-3|few|TRBD2
TGTGCCAGCAGGCGGGGGGCCGGCGGGGAGCTGTTTTTT
CASRRGAGGELFF
>TRBJ2-4|TRBV13|many|-
TGTGCCAGCAGCGCCACAGGGTATGAGGCCAAAAACATTCAGTACTTC
CASSATGYEAKNIQYF
>TRBJ1-1|TRBV14|-|-
TGTGCCAGCAGCCCTCGGTGGGGGGGCGCCCCTGAAGCTTTCTTT
CASSPRWGGAPEAFF
>TRBJ1-2|TRBV12-3/TRBV12-4|-|-
TGTGCCGGCAGTTTGACTCTGACCGGGAGTCCAGGAGGCTACACCTTC
CAGSLTLTGSPGGYTF
>TRBJ2-7|TRBV5-5|few|-
TGTGCCAGCAGCTTGGATCGGATTACCTACGAGCAGTACTTC
CASSLDRITYEQYF
>TRBJ2-3|TRBV4-2|-|-
TGTGCCAGCAGCCAAGAATTAGCGTCTAGCACAGATACGCAGTATTTT
CASSQELASSTDTQYF
>TRBJ2-1|TRBV7-2|-|-
TGTGCCAGCAGCCATGGGGGCTACAATGAGCAGTTCTTC
CASSHGGYNEQFF
>TRBJ2-7|TRBV5-1|-|TRBD1
TGCGCCAGCAGCTTGTCGACAGGGCGTGAGCAGTACTTC
CASSLSTGREQYF
>TRBJ2-1|TRBV5-1|many|TRBD2
TGCGCCAGCAGCTTGTCTGCCGGGGGGGCCAATGAGCAGTTCTTC
CASSLSAGGANEQFF
>TRBJ2-3|TRBV28|-|-
TGTGCCAGCAGTCAAACTGCTAGCACAGATACGCAGTATTTT
CASSQTASTDTQYF
>TRBJ2-5|TRBV10-2|-|TRBD2
TGCGCCAGCAGTGGGGGGACTAAGGTGGAGACCCAGTACTTC
CASSGGTKVETQYF
>TRBJ1-5|TRBV11-1|-|-
TGTGCCAGCACACTCGCCGGGGCACAGGGTTGTCAGCCCCAGCATTTT
CASTLAGAQGCQPQHF
>TRBJ2-2|TRBV11-2|-|-
TGTGCCAGCTACACACGCCTAGGGACAACGACGGGCACCGGGGAGCTGTTTTTT
CASYTRLGTTTGTGELFF
>TRBJ1-1|TRBV28|-|-
TGTGCCAGCAGTTTAATGTCCGGCACTGAAGCTTTCTTT
CASSLMSGTEAFF
>TRBJ2-1|TRBV4-1|-|-
TGCGCCAGCAGCCAAGGGGATAGCTCCAATGAGCAGTTCTTC
CASSQGDSSNEQFF
>TRBJ1-5|TRBV28|many|-
TGTGCCAGCAGTCCTAACACTAGACACGGCAATCAGCCCCAGCATTTT
CASSPNTRHGNQPQHF
>TRBJ2-3|TRBV12-3/TRBV12-4|-|TRBD2
TGTGCCAGCAGTTTAGGAGGGACTAGTCTGGATACGCAGTATTTT
CASSLGGTSLDTQYF
>TRBJ2-5|TRBV19|-|TRBD2
TGTGCCAGTAGTATCCTAGCGGGAGAGCGGGAGACCCAGTACTTC
CASSILAGERETQYF
>TRBJ1-6|TRBV14|few|TRBD1
TGTGCCAGCAGCCCGAAAGTCCAGGGGGCCCTCCACTTT
CASSPKVQGALHF
>TRBJ1-1|TRBV20-1|-|-
TGCAGTGGTACCCAGGGGAGGACTGAAGCTTTCTTT
CSGTQGRTEAFF
>TRBJ2-7|TRBV5-6|many|-
TGTGCCAGCAGCCCAGGCTCAGGCAGGGTGACCTACGAGCAGTACTTC
CASSPGSGRVTYEQYF
>TRBJ2-4|TRBV7-2|-|TRBD2
TGTGCCAGCAGCTTAGGTCCGCGGGAGTTACAGTACTTC
CASSLGPRELQYF
>TRBJ2-2|TRBV5-1|many|TRBD2
TGCGCCAGCAGCTTGGTCTACAGCGGGAGCGGCACCGGGGAGCTGTTTTTT
CASSLVYSGSGTGELFF
>TRBJ1-2|TRBV6-6|few|-
TGTGCCAGCAGTTACTTGTCTAGTGAGGGCTACACCTTC
CASSYLSSEGYTF
>TRBJ2-2|TRBV3-1|few|-
TGTGCCAGCAGCCCCCGACATGATACCGGGGAGCTGTTTTTT
CASSPRHDTGELFF
>TRBJ2-1|TRBV27|-|TRBD2
TGTGCCAGCAGGTCTCTAGCGGGAGCGGGAGATAGGGAGCAGTTCTTC
CASRSLAGAGDREQFF
>TRBJ2-6|TRBV6-1|few|TRBD1
TGTGCCAGCAGACAGGGGACAGGGGCCAACGTCCTGACTTTC
CASRQGTGANVLTF
>TRBJ2-7|TRBV4-1|few|TRBD2
TGCGCCAGCAGCCGACTAGCGGGAGCGTCCTACGAGCAGTACTTC
CASSRLAGASYEQYF
>TRBJ2-7|TRBV5-1|-|-
TGCGCCAGCAGCTATCCCGGGACACAGTCCGAGCAGTACTTC
CASSYPGTQSEQYF
>TRBJ2-1|TRBV6-6|few|-
TGTGCCAGCAGTTACGACGGGAGCTCCTACAATGAGCAGTTCTTC
CASSYDGSSYNEQFF
>TRBJ2-1|TRBV18|few|-
TGTGCCAGCTCACGGGACCGCACCTACAATGAGCAGTTCTTC
CASSRDRTYNEQFF
>TRBJ2-7|TRBV29-1|few|TRBD1
TGCAGCGCAGGGGGGGACAGGGGGGCCTACGAGCAGTACTTC
CSAGGDRGAYEQYF
>TRBJ1-4|TRBV6-5|-|-
TGTGCCAGCAGTTACTCCGGGGATAATGAAAAACTGTTTTTT
CASSYSGDNEKLFF
>TRBJ1-5|TRBV20-1|many|TRBD1
TGCAGTGCTAGAGATGGGGACAGGGGGAACAATCAGCCCCAGCATTTT
CSARDGDRGNNQPQHF
>TRBJ2-2|TRBV7-9|many|TRBD1
TGTGCCAGCAGCGGCGGGACAGGGGACACCGGGGAGCTGTTTTTT
CASSGGTGDTGELFF
>TRBJ1-6|TRBV27|many|-
TGTGCCAGCAGTCCCCGGGAGACTTATTCACCCCTCCACTTT
CASSPRETYSPLHF
>TRBJ1-2|TRBV2|few|-
TGTGCCAGCACACTGAATCGGGACACCTCGAGTGGCTACACCTTC
CASTLNRDTSSGYTF
>TRBJ1-5|TRBV5-6|-|TRBD1
TGTGCCAGCAGCTCAATGACAGGGGGCAATCAGCCCCAGCATTTT
CASSSMTGGNQPQHF
>TRBJ1-2|TRBV15|few|-
TGTGCCACCAGCAGAGGGGGGGGGTATGGCTACACCTTC
CATSRGGGYGYTF
>TRBJ2-3|TRBV2|medium-sized|TRBD2
TGTGCCAGCAGTGCGGGACTAGCACCCTACACAGATACGCAGTATTTT
CASSAGLAPYTDTQYF
>TRBJ1-5|TRBV11-2|many|TRBD1
TGTGCCAGCAGCTTAGGAGGGGGCCATAATCAGCCCCAGCATTTT
CASSLGGGHNQPQHF